These T cell receptor beta chains were read from a single sample in a study of blood T cell repertoires in COVID-19. TCRdb keeps only in-frame clones here, not all; method: immunoSEQ multiplex PCR. The data show fewer than 150,000 clones, with 75% to 90% seen just once and more than 3.5% held by the top ten. The sequencing sample was made of peripheral blood. Every receptor here comes from a human donor in a cohort sampled during active COVID-19. Each CDR3 is given with its conserved first and last residue. A D gene is named only where the DNA matches it firmly. Size values are once, few and many counts, or a class for expanded clones, and some rows have none.

clone size: -; J gene: TRBJ2-3; V gene: TRBV19; D gene: -; CDR3 length: 16; CDR3 protein: CASSRELTLQTDTQYF; CDR3 DNA: TGTGCCAGTAGTAGGGAGCTCACCTTACAGACAGATACGCAGTATTTT
clone size: -; J gene: TRBJ1-1; V gene: TRBV12-3/TRBV12-4; D gene: -; CDR3 length: 11; CDR3 protein: CASAAFTEAFF; CDR3 DNA: TGTGCCAGCGCGGCGTTCACTGAAGCTTTCTTT
clone size: -; J gene: TRBJ2-5; V gene: TRBV7-2; D gene: -; CDR3 length: 14; CDR3 protein: CASSPLGGPGTQYF; CDR3 DNA: TGTGCCAGCAGCCCTCTGGGGGGGCCAGGGACCCAGTACTTC
clone size: few; J gene: TRBJ1-1; V gene: TRBV6-1; D gene: -; CDR3 length: 13; CDR3 protein: CASSETGPTEAFF; CDR3 DNA: TGTGCCAGCAGTGAAACAGGGCCCACTGAAGCTTTCTTT
clone size: -; J gene: TRBJ1-1; V gene: TRBV20-1; D gene: -; CDR3 length: 11; CDR3 protein: CSAASPTGAFF; CDR3 DNA: TGCAGTGCAGCCTCCCCGACAGGAGCTTTCTTT
clone size: -; J gene: TRBJ1-1; V gene: TRBV6-5; D gene: TRBD1; CDR3 length: 16; CDR3 protein: CASSYGGTVSNTEAFF; CDR3 DNA: TGTGCCAGCAGTTACGGGGGGACAGTTTCGAACACTGAAGCTTTCTTT
clone size: -; J gene: TRBJ1-1; V gene: TRBV18; D gene: -; CDR3 length: 17; CDR3 protein: CASSPLPLGGSNTEAFF; CDR3 DNA: TGTGCCAGCTCACCGCTACCGCTCGGGGGGTCGAACACTGAAGCTTTCTTT
clone size: -; J gene: TRBJ2-1; V gene: TRBV12-5; D gene: TRBD2; CDR3 length: 15; CDR3 protein: CASDSGLARHNEQFF; CDR3 DNA: TGTGCTAGTGACTCGGGACTAGCGAGGCACAATGAGCAGTTCTTC
clone size: -; J gene: TRBJ2-2; V gene: TRBV4-1; D gene: TRBD1; CDR3 length: 15; CDR3 protein: CASSQEQTGAGELFF; CDR3 DNA: TGCGCCAGCAGCCAAGAACAGACAGGGGCCGGGGAGCTGTTTTTT
clone size: once; J gene: TRBJ2-3; V gene: TRBV7-2; D gene: TRBD2; CDR3 length: 17; CDR3 protein: CASSVTSGGPSTDTQYF; CDR3 DNA: TGTGCCAGCAGCGTAACTAGCGGGGGTCCTAGCACAGATACGCAGTATTTT
clone size: -; J gene: TRBJ1-6; V gene: TRBV6-5; D gene: -; CDR3 length: 14; CDR3 protein: CASRGGRGDSPLHF; CDR3 DNA: TGTGCCAGCAGGGGTGGGCGGGGGGACTCACCCCTCCACTTT
clone size: -; J gene: TRBJ1-2; V gene: TRBV6-2/TRBV6-3; D gene: -; CDR3 length: 13; CDR3 protein: CASSYDSRDGYTF; CDR3 DNA: TGTGCCAGCAGTTATGACAGCCGGGATGGCTACACCTTC
clone size: -; J gene: TRBJ2-7; V gene: TRBV7-3; D gene: TRBD2; CDR3 length: 17; CDR3 protein: CASSLKAVGREGHEQYF; CDR3 DNA: TGTGCCAGCAGCTTAAAGGCTGTGGGGCGGGAGGGTCACGAGCAGTACTTC
clone size: -; J gene: TRBJ2-6; V gene: TRBV7-9; D gene: -; CDR3 length: 14; CDR3 protein: CANRRYSGANVLTF; CDR3 DNA: TGTGCCAACCGCAGATACTCTGGGGCCAACGTCCTGACTTTC
clone size: -; J gene: TRBJ2-5; V gene: TRBV11-3; D gene: -; CDR3 length: 15; CDR3 protein: CASSPVRGVRETQYF; CDR3 DNA: TGTGCCAGCAGCCCCGTACGCGGAGTTAGGGAGACCCAGTACTTC
clone size: -; J gene: TRBJ1-1; V gene: TRBV30; D gene: -; CDR3 length: 14; CDR3 protein: CAWNPLTGGSEAFF; CDR3 DNA: TGTGCCTGGAACCCTCTGACGGGGGGTTCTGAAGCTTTCTTT
clone size: once; J gene: TRBJ1-4; V gene: TRBV19; D gene: TRBD1; CDR3 length: 17; CDR3 protein: CASSILDKTGLNEKLFF; CDR3 DNA: TGTGCCAGTAGTATCCTCGATAAGACAGGGCTTAATGAAAAACTGTTTTTT
clone size: few; J gene: TRBJ1-5; V gene: TRBV28; D gene: -; CDR3 length: 14; CDR3 protein: CASSLYRDNQPQHF; CDR3 DNA: TGTGCCAGCAGTTTATACAGGGACAATCAGCCCCAGCATTTT
clone size: -; J gene: TRBJ2-3; V gene: TRBV6-5; D gene: TRBD2; CDR3 length: 15; CDR3 protein: CASSDLAGEADTQYF; CDR3 DNA: TGTGCCAGCAGCGACCTAGCGGGGGAAGCAGATACGCAGTATTTT
clone size: -; J gene: TRBJ2-7; V gene: TRBV9; D gene: -; CDR3 length: 13; CDR3 protein: CASSVGQLAEQYF; CDR3 DNA: TGTGCCAGCAGCGTAGGTCAGTTGGCCGAGCAGTACTTC
clone size: -; J gene: TRBJ1-1; V gene: TRBV6-2/TRBV6-3; D gene: -; CDR3 length: 13; CDR3 protein: CASSYERGTEAFF; CDR3 DNA: TGTGCCAGCAGTTATGAACGGGGTACTGAAGCTTTCTTT
clone size: -; J gene: TRBJ2-7; V gene: TRBV12-3/TRBV12-4; D gene: -; CDR3 length: 13; CDR3 protein: CASSSSEFSEQYF; CDR3 DNA: TGTGCCAGCAGCTCGTCTGAGTTTTCCGAGCAGTACTTC
clone size: -; J gene: TRBJ2-5; V gene: TRBV3-1/TRBV3-2; D gene: TRBD1; CDR3 length: 14; CDR3 protein: CASGDRGLRETQYF; CDR3 DNA: TGTGCCAGCGGGGACAGGGGGCTTCGGGAGACCCAGTACTTC
clone size: once; J gene: TRBJ2-5; V gene: TRBV7-2; D gene: -; CDR3 length: 16; CDR3 protein: CASSLVGMPPQETQYF; CDR3 DNA: TGTGCCAGCAGCTTAGTTGGCATGCCCCCCCAAGAGACCCAGTACTTC
clone size: -; J gene: TRBJ2-3; V gene: TRBV6-2/TRBV6-3; D gene: TRBD2; CDR3 length: 14; CDR3 protein: CASSLLARTDTQYF; CDR3 DNA: TGTGCCAGCAGTTTACTAGCGAGGACAGATACGCAGTATTTT
clone size: -; J gene: TRBJ2-1; V gene: TRBV6-2/TRBV6-3; D gene: TRBD2; CDR3 length: 19; CDR3 protein: CASSYDIVGDGRVRNEQFF; CDR3 DNA: TGTGCCAGCAGTTACGATATCGTCGGCGACGGGAGGGTTCGGAATGAGCAGTTCTTC
clone size: -; J gene: TRBJ1-2; V gene: TRBV11-2; D gene: -; CDR3 length: 13; CDR3 protein: CASSQSWTYGYTF; CDR3 DNA: TGTGCCAGCAGCCAGTCATGGACTTATGGCTACACCTTC
clone size: -; J gene: TRBJ1-1; V gene: TRBV2; D gene: -; CDR3 length: 14; CDR3 protein: CASSVLRGNTEAFF; CDR3 DNA: TGTGCCAGCAGTGTACTCCGGGGGAACACTGAAGCTTTCTTT
clone size: -; J gene: TRBJ2-3; V gene: TRBV9; D gene: TRBD1; CDR3 length: 15; CDR3 protein: CASSPGTGGTDTQYF; CDR3 DNA: TGTGCCAGCAGCCCTGGGACAGGGGGCACAGATACGCAGTATTTT
clone size: -; J gene: TRBJ2-1; V gene: TRBV5-4; D gene: TRBD1; CDR3 length: 16; CDR3 protein: CASSDPGQGLDNEQFF; CDR3 DNA: TGTGCCAGCAGCGATCCGGGACAGGGGTTAGACAATGAGCAGTTCTTC
clone size: -; J gene: TRBJ1-1; V gene: TRBV27; D gene: TRBD1; CDR3 length: 17; CDR3 protein: CASSLNRLDRGYAEAFF; CDR3 DNA: TGTGCCAGCAGTTTAAACCGCTTGGACAGGGGGTACGCTGAAGCTTTCTTT
clone size: -; J gene: TRBJ2-1; V gene: TRBV2; D gene: TRBD2; CDR3 length: 14; CDR3 protein: CASSGTSGYNEQFF; CDR3 DNA: TGTGCCAGCAGCGGGACTAGCGGATACAATGAGCAGTTCTTC
clone size: -; J gene: TRBJ1-1; V gene: TRBV28; D gene: TRBD1; CDR3 length: 14; CDR3 protein: CASSLWTGGAEAFF; CDR3 DNA: TGTGCCAGCAGTCTCTGGACAGGCGGCGCTGAAGCTTTCTTT
clone size: -; J gene: TRBJ1-5; V gene: TRBV7-8; D gene: -; CDR3 length: 17; CDR3 protein: CASSLPSGNQGNQPQHF; CDR3 DNA: TGTGCCAGCAGCTTACCCTCAGGGAATCAGGGCAATCAGCCCCAGCATTTT
clone size: -; J gene: TRBJ1-2; V gene: TRBV7-2; D gene: -; CDR3 length: 14; CDR3 protein: CASSFHDFNYGYTF; CDR3 DNA: TGTGCCAGCAGCTTTCATGACTTTAACTATGGCTACACCTTC
clone size: -; J gene: TRBJ1-1; V gene: TRBV12-5; D gene: -; CDR3 length: 11; CDR3 protein: CASVLNTEAFF; CDR3 DNA: TGTGCTAGTGTCCTTAACACTGAAGCTTTCTTT
clone size: -; J gene: TRBJ2-2; V gene: TRBV2; D gene: TRBD2; CDR3 length: 17; CDR3 protein: CASKELAGGPNTGELFF; CDR3 DNA: TGTGCCAGCAAGGAACTAGCGGGAGGTCCGAACACCGGGGAGCTGTTTTTT
clone size: once; J gene: TRBJ2-5; V gene: TRBV7-9; D gene: TRBD1; CDR3 length: 17; CDR3 protein: CASSSLRDRVIQETQYF; CDR3 DNA: TGTGCCAGCAGCTCTCTCCGAGACAGGGTAATCCAAGAGACCCAGTACTTC
clone size: -; J gene: TRBJ2-1; V gene: TRBV6-2/TRBV6-3; D gene: TRBD2; CDR3 length: 15; CDR3 protein: CASSYALSGRAEQFF; CDR3 DNA: TGTGCCAGCAGTTACGCTCTCAGCGGGAGGGCTGAGCAGTTCTTC
clone size: -; J gene: TRBJ2-3; V gene: TRBV24-1; D gene: TRBD2; CDR3 length: 16; CDR3 protein: CATSDGTSGVGDTQYF; CDR3 DNA: TGTGCCACCAGTGATGGGACTAGCGGGGTTGGGGATACGCAGTATTTT
clone size: -; J gene: TRBJ2-1; V gene: TRBV18; D gene: -; CDR3 length: 15; CDR3 protein: CASSPLERMFHEQFF; CDR3 DNA: TGTGCCAGCTCACCACTAGAGCGGATGTTCCATGAGCAGTTCTTC
clone size: -; J gene: TRBJ1-1; V gene: TRBV5-6; D gene: -; CDR3 length: 13; CDR3 protein: CASSQTVNTEAFF; CDR3 DNA: TGTGCCAGCAGCCAGACAGTGAACACTGAAGCTTTCTTT
clone size: once; J gene: TRBJ1-1; V gene: TRBV9; D gene: TRBD1; CDR3 length: 14; CDR3 protein: CASSGQGVGTEAFF; CDR3 DNA: TGTGCCAGCAGCGGCCAGGGGGTTGGCACTGAAGCTTTCTTT
clone size: few; J gene: TRBJ2-3; V gene: TRBV12-5; D gene: -; CDR3 length: 14; CDR3 protein: CASGTGHRTDTQYF; CDR3 DNA: TGTGCTAGTGGTACTGGTCACCGCACAGATACGCAGTATTTT
clone size: few; J gene: TRBJ1-1; V gene: TRBV4-3; D gene: -; CDR3 length: 18; CDR3 protein: CASSQGLRTVVGGTEAFF; CDR3 DNA: TGCGCCAGCAGCCAAGGATTAAGGACAGTCGTAGGGGGAACTGAAGCTTTCTTT
clone size: -; J gene: TRBJ1-1; V gene: TRBV6-5; D gene: TRBD1; CDR3 length: 14; CDR3 protein: CASRSGTANTEAFF; CDR3 DNA: TGTGCCAGCAGGTCCGGGACAGCGAACACTGAAGCTTTCTTT
clone size: -; J gene: TRBJ1-2; V gene: TRBV5-1; D gene: -; CDR3 length: 15; CDR3 protein: CASSLGASGAVRYTF; CDR3 DNA: TGCGCCAGCAGCTTGGGGGCTTCAGGGGCGGTGCGCTACACCTTC
clone size: -; J gene: TRBJ1-2; V gene: TRBV5-1; D gene: TRBD1; CDR3 length: 13; CDR3 protein: CASSALTGGGYTF; CDR3 DNA: TGCGCCAGCAGCGCCCTAACAGGGGGCGGCTACACCTTC
clone size: -; J gene: TRBJ2-7; V gene: TRBV5-4; D gene: TRBD2; CDR3 length: 14; CDR3 protein: CASSFWGGNYEQYF; CDR3 DNA: TGTGCCAGCAGCTTTTGGGGGGGGAACTACGAGCAGTACTTC
clone size: -; J gene: TRBJ2-5; V gene: TRBV7-9; D gene: -; CDR3 length: 17; CDR3 protein: CASSLMGRQAPRETQYF; CDR3 DNA: TGTGCCAGCAGCTTAATGGGGCGACAGGCACCAAGGGAGACCCAGTACTTC
clone size: -; J gene: TRBJ2-3; V gene: TRBV25-1; D gene: -; CDR3 length: 12; CDR3 protein: CASTDLTDTQYF; CDR3 DNA: TGTGCCAGCACCGACTTAACAGATACGCAGTATTTT
clone size: -; J gene: TRBJ2-3; V gene: TRBV5-1; D gene: -; CDR3 length: 15; CDR3 protein: CASRLSGTSTDTQYF; CDR3 DNA: TGCGCCAGCAGACTATCCGGGACTAGCACAGATACGCAGTATTTT
clone size: -; J gene: TRBJ2-2; V gene: TRBV29-1; D gene: TRBD1; CDR3 length: 14; CDR3 protein: CSVERQGAAGELFF; CDR3 DNA: TGCAGCGTTGAAAGGCAGGGGGCGGCCGGGGAGCTGTTTTTT
clone size: -; J gene: TRBJ2-2; V gene: TRBV4-1; D gene: TRBD2; CDR3 length: 18; CDR3 protein: CASSRETLAGVYTGELFF; CDR3 DNA: TGCGCCAGCAGCCGAGAGACGTTAGCGGGAGTTTACACCGGGGAGCTGTTTTTT
clone size: -; J gene: TRBJ1-3; V gene: TRBV4-2; D gene: -; CDR3 length: 18; CDR3 protein: CASSQDRRGIHSGNTIYF; CDR3 DNA: TGTGCCAGCAGCCAAGATAGGCGCGGGATTCACTCTGGAAACACCATATATTTT